The text below deals with one TCR beta chain. This clonotype was picked up many times. Its target antigen remains unknown. No per-base quality is available; no much larger clone lies one base away. CDR1 is given as MDHEN and CDR2 as SYDVKM, both from the germline V gene. Reading from cysteine to phenylalanine, the CDR3 counts 15 amino acids. The kept DNA is CDR3 alone, 45 bases in frame from the first base. Trimming accounts for 1 base at V and 5 bases at J, while the number of junction bases matched to no gene is 7. Receptors were amplified or captured by multiplex PCR. Reads for this sample came from an Illumina HiSeq 4000. To build TCR beta libraries, CDR3 regions were amplified by Arm-PCR using iRepertoire HTBI primers. Before sequencing, the PCR products went through gel purification. Per the authors' processing: Gene usage analysis of CDR3 amino acid clonotypes relied on the 60 or so TRBV and more than twelve TRBJ segments identified across samples. COPE and FqMerger were used to merge filtered high-quality paired reads into contigs. BLAST was used to align contigs to the IMGT TRBV, TRBD and TRBJ reference genes, and CDR3 was defined following IMGT. Highly expanded clones were defined as clonotypes with a frequency above 0.1%. Shannon entropy served as the measure of repertoire diversity, while the Gini coefficient captured V-J evenness. A clonotype found in more than one individual was treated as public. TCRdb's own reprocessing of the public reads used fastp at Q25 and MiXCR and kept productive beta chains. Every entry covers one CDR3 protein and lists the most common genes and DNA from its rows. The V and J calls, along with clone size, are taken from TCRdb and not from the paper's own processing. This sample has around 460,000 distinct CDR3 sequences in its table, and roughly 23% of those were observed once. Approximately 14% of the sample is in the top ten clones.

The data derive from a study of regulatory T cells in long-lasting Graves disease (dated by TCRdb to the early 2020s). Turning to the overall study: Persistent Graves' disease was defined as persistently positive TSH receptor autoantibodies together with antithyroid drug treatment for over 5 years. Persistent Graves' disease patients were compared with newly diagnosed Graves' disease patients by peripheral blood TCR sequencing and RNA sequencing. The study took place in China and was registered as a clinical trial. A total of about 35 samples underwent TCR sequencing, from 13 patients with persistent Graves' disease and roughly 20 patients with newly diagnosed Graves' disease. On average, persistent Graves' disease patients in the clinical cohort had been on antithyroid drugs for around 9.5 years. Study-level results and caveats: The study examined only peripheral blood because the primary lesion, thyroid tissue, could not be accessed. TRBV28, TRBJ1-2 and TRBJ2-5 were preferentially used in persistent disease, while TRBV20-1 and TRBJ2-1 were favored in newly diagnosed disease. Only the TCR beta chain was sequenced and analyzed. More public clonotypes were shared among persistent patients (over 2,500) than among newly diagnosed patients (over 900). Lower TCR Shannon entropy and fewer highly expanded clones were observed in persistent Graves' disease patients than in newly diagnosed patients, which suggested clonal expansion. The authors acknowledged the small sample size as a limitation that may reduce accuracy.

The time point label for this specimen denotes: persistent/refractory GD, antithyroid drugs over 5 years with positive TRAb. RNA was extracted from PBMCs in TRIzol for both TCR sequencing and RNA sequencing. Graves' disease was diagnosed according to American Thyroid Association guidelines. Patients for the study were recruited at an endocrinology department in Xi'an, China. From each patient, approximately 9.9 milliliters of peripheral blood was collected into an EDTA anticoagulant tube. PBMCs were isolated by Ficoll Paque Plus density gradient separation without further T cell sorting. An Agilent 2100 Bioanalyzer and agarose gel were used to check RNA quality, and a NanoDrop 2000 was used to measure RNA concentration.

The sequence is built from TRBV28 and TRBJ1-1; 7 nucleotides in the junction match TRBD1. The specimen was peripheral blood mononuclear cells (PBMCs), collected when the disease was refractory, from a patient treated with antithyroid drugs. This receptor was taken from a female donor with Graves disease. The CDR3 protein: CASSLSTGKSTEAFF. Here is the DNA: TGTGCCAGCAGTTTATCGACAGGGAAAAGTACTGAAGCTTTCTTT.